A single sample is the source of the 4 T cell receptor beta chains below, sequenced in a study of Ad26.COV2.S vaccination and SARS-CoV-2 variants (dated by TCRdb to about 2021). The library came from the immunoSEQ multiplex PCR assay. As stored in TCRdb, this immuneACCESS dataset retains in-frame rearrangements with V and J assigned. A fraction of the clones does not appear; measured against another copy, unresolved V genes explain less than half of the discrepancy, and the remainder lacks a known reason. Present in this sample are around 140,000 clones, approximately 90% of which were seen just once. The top ten constitute around 5% of the sample. The intended sense of this specimen's time point label: individuals recovered from natural SARS-CoV-2 infection. The sample in question was peripheral blood, obtained after recovery from COVID-19. Receptor source: a human donor who had recovered from COVID-19.

The CDR3 region has the DNA TGTGCCTGGTTGGGCGGTCGGGAGGGCTACACCTTC. Amino acid sequence: CAWLGGREGYTF. The chain links TRBV30 to TRBJ1-2; D call uncertain. The CDR3 covers 12 residues. The V gene lost 5 bases and the J gene lost 8 bases, with 15 bases spanning the gap. Germline V CDR1 and CDR2: GTSNPN, SVGIG (reference sequence).

This clone occurred a few times. The rearrangement joins TRBV10-3 to TRBJ1-6; 9 nucleotides line up with TRBD1. The V and J ends lost 3 bases and 6 bases, in that order; junction bases with no gene match: 3. This CDR3 spans 15 amino acids. CDR1 and CDR2 from the germline V gene are ENHRY and SYGVKD. This chain's CDR3 is CAISEADRGNSPLHF. In DNA form, the CDR3 reads TGTGCCATCAGTGAAGCGGACAGGGGTAATTCACCCCTCCACTTT.

This sequence joins TRBV5-1 and TRBJ1-4; D unclear. Trimming pared 2 bases from V and 0 bases from J, leaving 5 bases between. Per the germline V gene, CDR1 is SGHRS and CDR2 is YFSETQ. The CDR3 spans 14 residues. CDR3 amino acids: CASSLGSTNEKLFF. The CDR3 coding sequence is TGCGCCAGCAGCTTAGGTTCAACTAATGAAAAACTGTTTTTT.

This clone was seen once. The chain uses TRBV15 and TRBJ2-3; either TRBD1 or TRBD2 may fit D (5 bases each). Germline lookup yields CDR1 LNHNV and CDR2 YYDKDF (reference sequence). The CDR3 has 17 residues. The germline V and J ends were trimmed by 1 base and 4 bases, with 18 bases remaining between them. The CDR3 region is CATSRGRDQPGADTQYF. The CDR3 DNA sequence: TGTGCCACCAGCAGAGGTCGGGACCAACCTGGCGCAGATACGCAGTATTTT.